This T cell receptor (beta chain) stems from a study of T cell repertoires in cytomegalovirus infection. At the level of the study: It was the public TCR beta signatures that indicated both CMV infection and matching HLA type.

Study observations and caveats: In two of eight donors, the top clonotype was HLA-C-restricted CMV-specific. Public TCR beta family frequency separated CMV-and-HLA carriers, including in an independent cohort.

TCRdb used MiXCR to reprocess the reads, holding one entry per CDR3 protein. The sample shows fewer than 300,000 distinct CDR3 sequences, more than 20% of them seen only once. The CDR3 has 15 amino acids. CDR1 and CDR2 (germline): SGHRS, YFSETQ. V lost 4 bases and J 6 bases, leaving 17 bases between the germline ends. Of note for this clonotype: Its antigen remains unidentified.

The sample consisted of PBMCs. This TCR came from a human donor in good health (CMV status not recorded). Some clones in this sample may be carry-over from other donors' samples. The V and J genes are TRBV5-1 and TRBJ1-3; tentative D call: TRBD1 (5 bases). DNA of the CDR3: TGCGCCAGCAGCCCGGTATCTGCGGGGGAAAACACCATATATTTT. Translation: CASSPVSAGENTIYF.